These 25 T cell receptor beta chains were all obtained from the same sample, sequenced in a study of metastatic and nonmetastatic thyroid tumors (TCRdb year 2020). The library was produced with PCR. Sequencer: Illumina HiSeq 4000. TCRdb reprocessing: public reads trimmed at Q25 with fastp, clones called with MiXCR, in-frame beta chains kept. For this sample there are 35,000 or so clones; 18% appear just once. The leading ten clones occupy 9.5% to 15% of the sample. No patient had received any treatment before thyroid surgery. The specimen was blood. The source is a male donor with papillary thyroid cancer or a benign thyroid nodule (not recorded which). Some clones in this sample may be carry-over from other donors' samples.

The chain joins TRBV6-2 or TRBV6-3 to TRBJ1-2; D is possibly TRBD1 (5 bases). Trimming took off 10 bases at V and 3 bases at J, with 15 bases between the two ends. From germline, CDR1 is MNHEY and CDR2 SVGEGT. The CDR3 is made up of 13 amino acids. The CDR3: CATAGGADYGYTF. In DNA form, the CDR3 reads TGTGCCACTGCCGGAGGGGCTGACTATGGCTACACCTTC.

This clone has only a few counts. The chain combines TRBV19 with TRBJ2-7; the D gene is possibly TRBD2 (6 bases). CDR1 and CDR2 from the germline V gene are LNHDA and SQIVND (reference sequence). Trimming removed 3 bases at V and 5 bases at J, with 17 bases between. The CDR3 totals 15 residues. CDR3 nucleotide sequence: TGTGCCAGTAGTATTCGGGGGTTGGAGGTGAACGAGCAGTACTTC. Translating it yields CASSIRGLEVNEQYF.

This clone was seen a handful of times. The chain employs TRBV6-2 or TRBV6-3 and TRBJ1-1; D gene uncertain. Trimming left V 2 bases short and J 0 bases short, with 4 bases between. The V gene's germline CDR1 is MNHEY and CDR2 SVGEGT. There are 13 residues in the CDR3. CDR3 sequence (DNA): TGTGCCAGCAGTTACGAGGTGAACACTGAAGCTTTCTTT. Translating it yields CASSYEVNTEAFF.

The chain combines TRBV20-1 with TRBJ2-4; D is undetermined. V was clipped by 7 bases and J by 6 bases, with 7 bases between them. Per germline, CDR1 DFQATT and CDR2 SNEGSKA (reference sequence). The CDR3 totals 10 residues. CDR3 nucleotides: TGCAGTGTTCGCTCAAACATTCAGTACTTC. Protein sequence: CSVRSNIQYF.

At least ten counts were recorded for this clone. The chain couples TRBV7-9 to TRBJ2-7; tentatively, D is TRBD2 (6 bases). V was clipped by 1 base and J by 3 bases, with 7 bases between them. This CDR3 comprises 13 residues. Germline CDR1 is SEHNR and CDR2 is FQNEAQ (reference sequence). The DNA for the CDR3 is TGTGCCAGCAGCTTAGGGGGGGTCTACGAGCAGTACTTC. Protein product: CASSLGGVYEQYF.

Of note for this clone: Compared with germline, one end of the junction differs, possibly owing to a read error. CDR3 sequence reads: CASSELLAYDQYF. In nucleotides, the CDR3 is TGTGCCAGCAGTGAGCTACTAGCGTACGATCAGTACTTC. J is TRBJ2-7 and V is TRBV2, with 7 positions matching TRBD2. This CDR3 region has 13 residues. Germline V lookup: CDR1 SNHLY, CDR2 FYNNEI.

This clone was picked up many times. The V and J genes are TRBV20-1 and TRBJ2-2; 9 bases align to TRBD1. Germline loops: CDR1 DFQATT, CDR2 SNEGSKA (reference sequence). V dropped 3 bases and J dropped 1; count of bases not matched to a gene: 6. The CDR3 is 16 residues long. The CDR3 DNA reads as TGCAGTGCTAGCGGTGGGACAGGGCGGAACACCGGGGAGCTGTTTTTT. It is translated as CSASGGTGRNTGELFF.

This clone was counted ten times or more. This CDR3 is also generated by other DNA sequences in the sample. V and J are TRBV11-1 and TRBJ2-2; TRBD1 matches 10 bases. CDR3 size: 16 residues. J was trimmed by 6 bases and V by 2 bases; bases with no gene match: 6. The germline CDR1 and CDR2 sequences are SGHAT and FQDESV (reference sequence). CDR3 in DNA: TGTGCCAGCAGCTTAACGCCCGGACAGGGGGCCGGGGAGCTGTTTTTT. This gives the protein CASSLTPGQGAGELFF.

The sample holds a few counts of this clone. The rearrangement uses TRBV12-5 and TRBJ1-1; the D gene is possibly TRBD1 (5 bases). This CDR3 region has 14 residues. Germline V CDR1 and CDR2: LGHNT, FRNRAP. The CDR3 DNA is TGTCTGAGATTTAGTAGATCAGGGCGCACTGAAGCTTTCTTT. It yields the protein CLRFSRSGRTEAFF.

This clone showed up many times. This rearrangement joins TRBV24-1 to TRBJ2-7, with TRBD2 matching 15 bases. CDR1 and CDR2 (germline): KGHDR, SFDVKD. CDR3 length equals 15 residues. After removal of 4 bases from V and 7 bases from J, the junction contained 4 bases not matched to a gene. CDR3 sequence: CATSESGLAGGEQYF. Written as DNA, the CDR3 is TGTGCCACCAGTGAGTCGGGACTAGCGGGAGGAGAGCAGTACTTC.

This clone has more than one count but fewer than ten. The chain joins TRBV12-3 or TRBV12-4 to TRBJ2-7; D not certain. The V gene lost 4 bases and the J gene lost 6 bases, with 22 bases spanning the gap. The CDR3 runs 16 residues. CDR3 coding DNA: TGTGCCAGCAGTTGGCAGGTGTACTCCGGACCCCTCGAGCAGTACTTC. It encodes CASSWQVYSGPLEQYF.

This clone has a count of ten or more. The CDR3 coding sequence is TGTGCCAGCAGCTTTACGTTCAGGACAGCTAGGCCCGACCAGCCCCAGCATTTT. Amino acid sequence: CASSFTFRTARPDQPQHF. V and J are TRBV27 and TRBJ1-5; TRBD1 is a possible D gene (6 bases). Trimming stripped 6 bases from V and 7 bases from J, with 28 bases between. Germline V lookup: CDR1 MNHEY, CDR2 SMNVEV (reference sequence). CDR3 size: 18 residues.

This clone was counted ten times or more. The chain recombines TRBV6-5 with TRBJ1-1; no clear D gene. Between the trimmed V and J ends, which lost 0 bases and 2 bases, there was a span of 4 bases. CDR3 size: 13 residues. Germline V gives CDR1 MNHEY, CDR2 SVGAGI. CDR3 amino acids: CASSYSVNTEAFF. In nucleotides, the CDR3 is TGTGCCAGCAGTTACTCGGTTAACACTGAAGCTTTCTTT.

This clone was recorded many times. The rearrangement uses TRBV5-1 and TRBJ2-3, with 8 bases aligning to TRBD2. From germline, CDR1 is SGHRS and CDR2 YFSETQ. The CDR3 loop spans 13 amino acids. V shed 6 bases, J shed 1 base, and the junction held 1 base outside the gene matches. The CDR3 loop reads CASTSGRTDTQYF. Written as DNA, the CDR3 is TGCGCCAGCACTAGCGGGCGCACAGATACGCAGTATTTT.

About this clone: Here the CDR3 omits its conserved ending phenylalanine or tryptophan, so a read error is the likely source. The chain recombines TRBV6-1 with TRBJ1-1; D remains ambiguous. From germline, CDR1 is MNHNS and CDR2 SASEGT. The CDR3 totals 12 residues. The chain's CDR3 is CARSESRTEAFY. DNA for the CDR3: TGTGCCCGCAGCGAATCGAGGACTGAAGCTTTCTAT.

This clone was counted ten times or more. The V gene is TRBV4-1, the J gene TRBJ2-7; 8 bases agree with TRBD2. CDR1 is MGHRA, CDR2 YSYEKL, per germline. The CDR3 spans 14 residues. V lost 2 bases and J lost 4; bases outside the gene matches: 4. CDR3 in amino acids: CASSQISGSYEQYF. CDR3 DNA: TGCGCCAGCAGCCAAATCAGCGGGAGTTACGAGCAGTACTTC.

This clone came up many times. Different DNA sequences within this sample yield the same CDR3. The genes are TRBV20-1 and TRBJ1-1; D is undetermined. Trimming took off 7 bases at V and 6 bases at J, with 12 bases between the two ends. CDR3 length: 11 residues. Per the germline V gene, CDR1 is DFQATT and CDR2 is SNEGSKA (reference sequence). CDR3 nucleotides: TGCAGTGTTCCCGAGTTAGCTGAAGCTTTCTTT. The encoded protein is CSVPELAEAFF.

The chain has TRBV6-1 and TRBJ1-3; D ambiguous. The CDR3 contains 15 residues. V gave up 6 bases and J gave up 0 bases, with 12 bases separating them. The germline V gene encodes CDR1 MNHNS and CDR2 SASEGT. The CDR3 DNA is TGTGCCAGCAGCCCCTTGGGATTCTCTGGAAACACCATATATTTT. It is translated as CASSPLGFSGNTIYF.

This clone showed up many times. The genes are TRBV6-2 or TRBV6-3 and TRBJ1-1; the D gene is possibly TRBD1 (6 bases). Germline lookup yields CDR1 MNHEY and CDR2 SVGEGT. This CDR3 has 13 amino acids. Trimming pared 5 bases from V and 5 bases from J, leaving 12 bases between. DNA for the CDR3: TGTGCCAGCAGTCAACAGGGTGGTACTGAAGCTTTCTTT. It encodes CASSQQGGTEAFF.

This clone was detected only a few times. The gene calls are TRBV7-2 and TRBJ2-1; 7 bases fit TRBD2. The germline gives CDR1 SGHTA, CDR2 FQGNSA. The CDR3 consists of 14 residues. J was trimmed by 6 bases and V by 3 bases; bases with no gene match: 5. CDR3 in DNA: TGTGCCAGCAGCTTTTCGACTAGCCCCAATGAGCAGTTCTTC. Protein sequence: CASSFSTSPNEQFF.

This rearrangement joins TRBV10-3 to TRBJ2-3, with D possibly matching TRBD2 (6 bases). The length of the CDR3 is 14 residues. The germline gives CDR1 ENHRY, CDR2 SYGVKD. Trimming pared 0 bases from V and 7 bases from J, leaving 11 bases between. CDR3 nucleotide sequence: TGTGCCATCAGTGAGTCGGGACGGGAGCATACGCAGTATTTT. This encodes CAISESGREHTQYF.

This clone appeared many times. This chain connects TRBV28 to TRBJ2-3, with D perhaps TRBD1 (6 bases). Germline V gene lookup returns CDR1 MDHEN and CDR2 SYDVKM. The germline V and J ends were trimmed by 7 bases and 3 bases, with 17 bases remaining between them. The CDR3 contains 15 residues. In DNA, the CDR3 is TGTGCCAGCACCCCCCGCAGGGGTCCAACAGATACGCAGTATTTT. This encodes CASTPRRGPTDTQYF.

The chain joins TRBV12-3 or TRBV12-4 to TRBJ1-5; 7 positions agree with TRBD1. Trimming removed 6 bases from V and 6 bases from J; junction bases left unmatched: 8. The CDR3 loop spans 14 amino acids. CDR3 amino acids: CASSADRDVQPQHF. CDR3 bases: TGTGCCAGCAGCGCAGACAGGGATGTTCAGCCCCAGCATTTT.

The chain carries TRBV27 and TRBJ2-1, with TRBD2 as a possible D gene (7 bases). This CDR3 is 17 amino acids long. Trimming removed 5 bases from V and 5 bases from J, with 22 bases in between. Germline-derived CDR1 and CDR2 are MNHEY and SMNVEV (reference sequence). The CDR3 loop is CASSTRITGGRHNEQFF. The CDR3 DNA is TGTGCCAGCAGTACCCGAATAACGGGGGGCCGACACAATGAGCAGTTCTTC.

The table lists this clone with many counts. The chain joins TRBV2 to TRBJ1-6; 8 bases line up with TRBD1. The ends lost 5 bases at V and 4 bases at J; junction bases unmatched: 10. In germline, CDR1 is SNHLY, CDR2 FYNNEI. The CDR3 is made up of 17 amino acids. For the CDR3, the DNA is TGTGCCAGCAGTCAGCCCTCAGGGGGCGCATATAATTCACCCCTCCACTTT. The encoded protein is CASSQPSGGAYNSPLHF.